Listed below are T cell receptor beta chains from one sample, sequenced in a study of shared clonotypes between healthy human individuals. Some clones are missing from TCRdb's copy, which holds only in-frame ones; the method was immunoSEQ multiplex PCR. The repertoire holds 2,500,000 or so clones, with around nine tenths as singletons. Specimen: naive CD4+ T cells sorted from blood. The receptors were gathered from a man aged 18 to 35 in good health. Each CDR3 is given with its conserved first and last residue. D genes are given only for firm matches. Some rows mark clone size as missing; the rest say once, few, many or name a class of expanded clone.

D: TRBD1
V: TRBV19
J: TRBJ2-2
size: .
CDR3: CASLGDRVLANTGELFF
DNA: TGTGCCAGCCTCGGAGACAGGGTGCTCGCGAACACCGGGGAGCTGTTTTTT

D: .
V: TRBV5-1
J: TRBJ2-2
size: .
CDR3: CASSLNKVGTGELFF
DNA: TGCGCCAGCAGCTTGAACAAGGTGGGAACCGGGGAGCTGTTTTTT

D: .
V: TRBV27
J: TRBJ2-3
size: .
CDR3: CASSYTSRGTGDTQYF
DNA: TGTGCCAGCAGTTATACGTCAAGAGGGACGGGAGATACGCAGTATTTT

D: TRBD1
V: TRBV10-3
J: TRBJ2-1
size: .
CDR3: CAISESPRGISFF
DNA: TGTGCCATCAGTGAGTCTCCCAGGGGGATTAGTTTCTTC

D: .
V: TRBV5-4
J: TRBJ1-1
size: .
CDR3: CASGGQREAFF
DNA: TGTGCCAGCGGTGGGCAGCGGGAGGCTTTCTTT

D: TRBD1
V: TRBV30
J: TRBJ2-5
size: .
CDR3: CAWGQGAETQYF
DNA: TGTGCCTGGGGACAGGGAGCAGAGACCCAGTACTTC

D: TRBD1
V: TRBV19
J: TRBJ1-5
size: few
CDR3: CASSVQGQDNQPQHF
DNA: TGTGCCAGCTCTGTACAGGGACAGGACAATCAGCCCCAGCATTTT

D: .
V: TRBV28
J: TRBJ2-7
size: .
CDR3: CASSLASVNSYEQYF
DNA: TGTGCCAGCAGCCTAGCGAGCGTAAACTCCTACGAGCAGTACTTC

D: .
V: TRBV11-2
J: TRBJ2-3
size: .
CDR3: CASSHGTVSTDTQYF
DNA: TGTGCCAGCAGCCATGGGACGGTTAGCACAGATACGCAGTATTTT

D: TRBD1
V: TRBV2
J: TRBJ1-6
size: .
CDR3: CASQDRDNSPLHF
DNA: TGTGCCAGCCAGGACAGGGATAATTCACCCCTCCACTTT

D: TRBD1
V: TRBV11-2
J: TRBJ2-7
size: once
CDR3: CASSLGKRTGGHEQYF
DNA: TGTGCCAGCAGCTTAGGGAAGCGGACAGGGGGACACGAGCAGTACTTC

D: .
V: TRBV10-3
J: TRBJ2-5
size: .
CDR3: CAISEGQGGETQYF
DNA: TGTGCCATCAGTGAGGGGCAGGGTGGAGAGACCCAGTACTTC

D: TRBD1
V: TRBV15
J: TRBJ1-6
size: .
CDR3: CATSADRFYNSPLHF
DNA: TGTGCCACCAGCGCGGACAGGTTCTATAATTCACCCCTCCACTTT

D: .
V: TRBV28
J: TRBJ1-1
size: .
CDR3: CASSRRGAFF
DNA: TGTGCCAGCAGTCGACGTGGAGCTTTCTTT

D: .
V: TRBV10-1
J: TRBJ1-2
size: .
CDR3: CASSYSRASGYTF
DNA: TGCGCCAGCAGTTACTCCAGGGCGTCCGGCTACACCTTC

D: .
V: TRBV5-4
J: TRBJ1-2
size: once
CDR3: CASSLGGINYGYTF
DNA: TGTGCCAGCAGCTTGGGTGGGATAAACTATGGCTACACCTTC

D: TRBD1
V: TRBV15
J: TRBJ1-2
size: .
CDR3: CATSPNSGLQGGYTF
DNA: TGTGCCACCAGCCCTAACTCGGGTCTACAGGGGGGCTACACCTTC

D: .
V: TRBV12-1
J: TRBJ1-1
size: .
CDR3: CASSHSWALGTEAFF
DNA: .

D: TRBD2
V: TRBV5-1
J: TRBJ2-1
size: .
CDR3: CASSLASGGPREQFF
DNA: TGCGCCAGCAGCTTGGCTAGCGGGGGGCCCCGGGAGCAGTTCTTC

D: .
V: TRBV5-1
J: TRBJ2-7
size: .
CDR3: CASSLGQPAYEQYF
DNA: TGCGCCAGCAGCTTGGGGCAGCCGGCCTACGAGCAGTACTTC

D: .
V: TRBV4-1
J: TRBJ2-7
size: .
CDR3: CASSQGVGISYEQYF
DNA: TGCGCCAGCAGCCAAGGGGTGGGGATCTCCTACGAGCAGTACTTC

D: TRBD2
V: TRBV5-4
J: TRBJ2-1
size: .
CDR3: CASSLDLAGGNEQFF
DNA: TGTGCCAGCAGCTTGGACCTAGCGGGAGGAAATGAGCAGTTCTTC

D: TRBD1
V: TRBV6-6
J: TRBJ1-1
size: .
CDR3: CASSYSDREAFF
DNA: TGTGCCAGCAGTTACTCGGACAGGGAAGCTTTCTTT

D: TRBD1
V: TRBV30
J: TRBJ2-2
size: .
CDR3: CAWRGQGGTGELFF
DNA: TGTGCCTGGAGGGGACAGGGAGGAACCGGGGAGCTGTTTTTT